One sample yielded the 29 T cell receptor beta chains listed below, sequenced in a study of T-cell reconstitution after alpha-beta-depleted transplantation in children. The TCRbeta library incorporated unique molecular identifiers. TCRdb analysed the PCR reads with MiXCR anew, one entry per CDR3 protein. This sample has fewer than 550,000 distinct CDR3 sequences, with about an eighth found just once. This material consisted of PBMCs, mostly from graft donor cells, taken 180 days after TCRalphabeta/CD19-depleted stem cell transplant. The receptors were gathered from a female patient aged 2-9 years who had a stem cell transplant for aplastic anemia, so the T cells may come from the graft donor.

The chain is built from TRBV19 and TRBJ2-7; D is undetermined. Germline-derived CDR1 and CDR2 are LNHDA and SQIVND (reference sequence). The germline V and J ends were trimmed by 3 bases and 0 bases, with 6 bases remaining between them. The CDR3 totals 13 residues. Here the CDR3 DNA reads TGTGCCAGTAGTATGACCGTCTCCTACGAGCAGTACTTC. It yields the protein CASSMTVSYEQYF.

This clonotype has a handful of counts. This chain links TRBV6-2 or TRBV6-3 with TRBJ2-5, with unresolved D. V shed 2 bases and J shed 4 bases, with 5 bases lying between them. The CDR3 runs to 12 residues. Germline V CDR1 and CDR2: MNHEY, SVGEGT. In nucleotides, the CDR3 is TGTGCCAGCAGTTACGTTGTAGAGACCCAGTACTTC. This codes for CASSYVVETQYF.

This clonotype has a count of ten or more. The V gene is TRBV7-9, the J gene TRBJ2-5, with D tentatively TRBD1 (5 bases). The CDR3 has 15 amino acids. V was clipped by 7 bases and J by 0 bases, with 15 bases between them. Germline V gene data show CDR1 as SEHNR and CDR2 as FQNEAQ (reference sequence). The CDR3 region is CASTPVGHYQETQYF. The DNA for the CDR3 is TGTGCCAGCACCCCCGTGGGGCATTACCAAGAGACCCAGTACTTC.

This clonotype has just a few counts. This rearrangement joins TRBV25-1 to TRBJ2-1; D remains unclear. From germline, CDR1 is MGHDK and CDR2 SYGVNS. Trimming left V 3 bases short and J 4 bases short, with 10 bases between. This CDR3 is built from 14 residues. CDR3 residues: CASSDWTSYNEQFF. The CDR3 nucleotides read TGTGCCAGCAGTGACTGGACCTCATACAATGAGCAGTTCTTC.

This clonotype was observed a few times. The J gene is TRBJ2-1, the V gene TRBV7-2; D is tentatively TRBD1 or TRBD2 (5 bases each). The V end lost 5 bases, the J end lost 9 bases, and 17 bases lay between the germline ends. CDR1 and CDR2 from the germline V gene are SGHTA and FQGNSA. This CDR3 is 14 amino acids long. CDR3 in DNA: TGTGCCAGCAGCCCGGGGCGGATATGGGGTGAGCAGTTCTTC. Encoded protein: CASSPGRIWGEQFF.

This clonotype has only a few counts. The chain combines TRBV6-1 with TRBJ2-7, with D perhaps given as TRBD1 or TRBD2 (5 bases each). The CDR3 contains 16 residues. The V end was cut by 6 bases, the J end by 0 bases, with 18 bases between. CDR1 is MNHNS and CDR2 is SASEGT in the germline V gene. The CDR3 loop is CASSASSGTDSYEQYF. CDR3 sequence (DNA): TGTGCCAGCAGCGCTTCTTCCGGGACCGACTCCTACGAGCAGTACTTC.

This clonotype was counted a few times. This rearrangement joins TRBV24-1 to TRBJ1-2; 8 nucleotides match TRBD1. CDR1 is KGHDR and CDR2 is SFDVKD in the germline V gene. The ends lost 1 base at V and 8 bases at J; junction bases unmatched: 5. The CDR3 runs to 14 residues. The CDR3 spells CATSDFQGAEGYTF. The CDR3 region has the DNA TGTGCCACCAGTGATTTCCAGGGGGCGGAGGGCTACACCTTC.

This clonotype appeared a few times. The CDR3 bases are TGTGCCAGCAGCCAAGGCTGGCAGCCCCAGCATTTT. Residues: CASSQGWQPQHF. V gene TRBV3-1 combines with J gene TRBJ1-5; no reliable D call. Germline V gene lookup returns CDR1 LGHDT and CDR2 YNNKEL (reference sequence). Trimming left V 1 base short and J 7 bases short, with 5 bases between. CDR3 length: 12 residues. The full variable domain, rest sourced from reference TRBV3-1 and TRBJ1-5, is DTAVSQTPKYLVTQMGNDKSIKCEQNLGHDTMYWYKQDSKKFLKIMFSYNNKELIINETVPNRFSPKSPDKAHLNLHINSLELGDSAVYFCASSQGWQPQHFGDGTRLSIL.

In this sample, this clonotype turned up a few times. The rearrangement uses TRBV5-1 and TRBJ2-5; 7 bases match TRBD1. The CDR3 covers 16 residues. Trimming removed 1 base from V and 1 base from J; junction bases left unmatched: 7. CDR1 and CDR2 from the germline V gene are SGHRS and YFSETQ. The CDR3 here is CASSLRGRDSQETQYF. DNA of the CDR3: TGCGCCAGCAGCTTGCGTGGCCGGGACAGCCAAGAGACCCAGTACTTC.

As regards this clonotype: A clone one base away is much larger, so this may be a read error. V usage is TRBV7-2 and J usage is TRBJ1-5; a weak D match, TRBD1 (6 bases). The CDR3 has 16 residues. Germline V CDR1 and CDR2: SGHTA, FQGNSA. This chain's CDR3 is CASSSPDSLGNKPQHF. The CDR3 DNA follows: TGTGCCAGCAGCTCACCGGACAGTTTAGGCAATAAGCCCCAGCATTTT.

V usage is TRBV10-3 and J usage is TRBJ2-2; D is ambiguous. There are 13 residues in the CDR3. V lost 4 bases, J lost 4 bases, and 7 bases lay in between. Germline V gene lookup returns CDR1 ENHRY and CDR2 SYGVKD. CDR3 region: CAISVRSTGELFF. The CDR3 region has the DNA TGTGCCATCAGTGTCCGGAGCACCGGGGAGCTGTTTTTT.

This clonotype was seen only a few times. This chain connects TRBV20-1 to TRBJ2-3; possible D gene TRBD1, 5 bases. The germline V gene encodes CDR1 DFQATT and CDR2 SNEGSKA (reference sequence). Trimming stripped 8 bases from V and 1 base from J, with 10 bases between. There are 12 residues in the CDR3. CDR3: CSQLQGTDTQYF. DNA for the CDR3: TGCAGTCAACTACAGGGCACAGATACGCAGTATTTT.

The CDR3 region has the DNA TGTGCCACCAGTGATCCGGGCGACAGGGAATACAATGAGCAGTTCTTC. Translation gives CATSDPGDREYNEQFF. V is TRBV24-1 and J is TRBJ2-1; the match to TRBD1 covers 7 bases. The V gene end was trimmed by 3 bases and the J gene end by 4 bases; junction bases not matched to a gene: 8. In germline, CDR1 is KGHDR, CDR2 SFDVKD. There are 16 residues in the CDR3.

This clonotype was counted many times. The chain recombines TRBV30 with TRBJ2-1; D is unclear. The CDR3 extends over 14 amino acids. Germline V gene data show CDR1 as GTSNPN and CDR2 as SVGIG (reference sequence). V shed 5 bases and J shed 6 bases, with 17 bases lying between them. CDR3 nucleotide sequence: TGTGCCTGGGCGGATTCTTGGGGTAGCAATGAGCAGTTCTTC. It yields the protein CAWADSWGSNEQFF.

The chain has TRBV11-1 and TRBJ2-5, with D unclear. Trimming removed 8 bases from V and 0 bases from J, with 16 bases in between. CDR3 length equals 15 residues. Per germline, CDR1 SGHAT and CDR2 FQDESV (reference sequence). The CDR3 region is CASSGIQTNQETQYF. CDR3 DNA: TGTGCCAGCTCGGGTATCCAGACCAACCAAGAGACCCAGTACTTC.

This clonotype was counted between two and nine times. CDR3 coding DNA: TGTGCCAGCAGCTTCGGGACAGGGTTGCTAGCGGGGTCCTACGAGCAGTACTTC. Translated: CASSFGTGLLAGSYEQYF. This sequence joins TRBV11-1 and TRBJ2-7; either TRBD1 or TRBD2 may supply D (9 bases each). Germline V lookup: CDR1 SGHAT, CDR2 FQDESV (reference sequence). CDR3 length: 18 residues. Trimming stripped 3 bases from V and 1 base from J, with 22 bases between. Combining the CDR3 with reference TRBV11-1 and TRBJ2-7 gives the whole variable domain EAEVAQSPRYKITEKSQAVAFWCDPISGHATLYWYRQILGQGPELLVQFQDESVVDDSQLPKDRFSAERLKGVDSTLKIQPAELGDSAMYLCASSFGTGLLAGSYEQYFGPGTRLTVT.

This clonotype was observed a handful of times. The V gene is TRBV5-6, the J gene TRBJ2-5; maybe TRBD1 (5 bases). The V and J ends lost 2 bases and 7 bases respectively, with 15 bases between them. The CDR3 has 14 amino acids. Per germline, CDR1 SGHDT and CDR2 YYEEEE. In DNA form, the CDR3 reads TGTGCCAGCAGCTTTCCGTCAGGGATGGTGACCCAGTACTTC. The encoded protein is CASSFPSGMVTQYF.

This chain joins TRBV7-8 and TRBJ2-1; TRBD2 matches at 13 bases. This CDR3 is 19 amino acids long. The germline V gene encodes CDR1 SGHVS and CDR2 FQNEAQ. With 2 bases clipped from V and 6 bases from J, the junction kept 13 bases outside the gene matches. For the CDR3, the DNA is TGTGCCAGCAGCTTACCGGGACTAGCGGGACTCCCGTCGCGCAATGAGCAGTTCTTC. Residues: CASSLPGLAGLPSRNEQFF.

In this sample, this clonotype turned up a few times. The gene calls are TRBV28 and TRBJ1-1; D remains ambiguous. V lost 2 bases to trimming and J lost 0 bases, with 13 bases between them. Germline V CDR1 and CDR2: MDHEN, SYDVKM. The CDR3 length is 16 residues. The CDR3 protein is CASSLPGATMNTEAFF. CDR3 nucleotide sequence: TGTGCCAGCAGTTTACCCGGCGCAACTATGAACACTGAAGCTTTCTTT.

The J gene is TRBJ2-2, the V gene TRBV7-9; D gene uncertain. Looked up from germline, CDR1 is SEHNR and CDR2 is FQNEAQ (reference sequence). This CDR3 spans 13 amino acids. V gave up 6 bases and J gave up 4 bases, with 9 bases separating them. The CDR3 spells CASRPLTTGELFF. In nucleotides, the CDR3 is TGTGCCAGCAGACCTTTAACCACCGGGGAGCTGTTTTTT.

This clonotype was seen ten or more times. This chain joins TRBV4-2 and TRBJ2-5; 12 bases are a match to TRBD2. Germline values: CDR1 LGHNA, CDR2 YNFKEQ. The CDR3 is 16 residues long. J gave up 4 bases and V 4 bases, and 7 bases lay outside the gene matches. The CDR3 reads CASSPQLAGGRETQYF. The CDR3 coding sequence is TGTGCCAGCAGCCCCCAACTAGCGGGGGGTAGAGAGACCCAGTACTTC.

This clonotype was counted only a few times. The CDR3 coding sequence is TGCAGCGTTGACCGGCCAGGGCTGGCAGATACGCAGTATTTT. Its protein product is CSVDRPGLADTQYF. V and J are TRBV29-1 and TRBJ2-3; tentative D call: TRBD1 (5 bases). Germline-derived CDR1 and CDR2 are SQVTM and ANQGSEA. Trimming took 3 bases from V and 4 from J, leaving 14 bases between them. The CDR3 consists of 14 residues.

The J gene is TRBJ2-1, the V gene TRBV7-9; no clear D. The CDR3 loop spans 16 amino acids. The germline gives CDR1 SEHNR, CDR2 FQNEAQ (reference sequence). V was pared by 0 bases and J by 0 bases, with 9 bases between. The CDR3 DNA sequence: TGTGCCAGCAGCTTAGCTTCCACCAGCTCCTACAATGAGCAGTTCTTC. Its protein product is CASSLASTSSYNEQFF.

This sequence joins TRBV9 and TRBJ1-4, with D possibly matching TRBD1 (5 bases). The germline gives CDR1 SGDLS, CDR2 YYNGEE. This CDR3 has 15 residues. Trimming removed 0 bases at V and 7 bases at J, with 13 bases between. CDR3 sequence (DNA): TGTGCCAGCAGCGTAGATGGGGGGGTGACTGAAAAACTGTTTTTT. Its protein product is CASSVDGGVTEKLFF.

This chain uses TRBV6-5 with TRBJ1-2, with 11 bases identical to TRBD1. Germline assignment: CDR1 MNHEY and CDR2 SVGAGI. The CDR3 is made up of 18 amino acids. Germline trimming cut 0 bases from V and 4 bases from J; bases unmatched to any gene: 10. The CDR3 DNA sequence: TGTGCCAGCAGTTACTCGATGGGGACAGGGGGTTTCCTCTATGGCTACACCTTC. Translation: CASSYSMGTGGFLYGYTF.

This clonotype was counted at least ten times. The V gene is TRBV28, the J gene TRBJ2-1; TRBD2 agrees at 9 bases. The CDR3 sequence is 18 residues long. The germline V gene has CDR1 MDHEN and CDR2 SYDVKM. The junction had 10 bases not matched to a gene; V was cut back by 4 bases and J by 0 bases. CDR3 DNA sequence: TGTGCCAGCAGTTACCTAGCGGGAATCGGAAGCTCCTACAATGAGCAGTTCTTC. Protein product: CASSYLAGIGSSYNEQFF.

This clonotype has a handful of counts. This chain connects TRBV12-3 or TRBV12-4 to TRBJ2-1, with 10 bases lining up with TRBD2. This CDR3 spans 17 amino acids. Trimming at V came to 1 base and at J to 3 bases, leaving 6 bases not matched to a gene. The DNA of the CDR3 is TGTGCCAGCAGTTTAGGGCCTAGCGGGAGCGACTACAATGAGCAGTTCTTC. Its translation: CASSLGPSGSDYNEQFF.

This clonotype was seen a few times. The rearrangement joins TRBV29-1 to TRBJ2-3; D call uncertain. Trimming took 6 bases from V and 4 from J, leaving 17 bases between them. Germline V lookup: CDR1 SQVTM, CDR2 ANQGSEA. The CDR3 contains 14 residues. Here the CDR3 DNA reads TGCAGCGTGGATGGGGTGTCGGGTGCAGATACGCAGTATTTT. It is translated as CSVDGVSGADTQYF.

V is TRBV6-1 and J is TRBJ1-2; 7 bases fit TRBD1. This CDR3 is built from 17 residues. Germline values: CDR1 MNHNS, CDR2 SASEGT. Trimming removed 5 bases from V and 7 bases from J; junction bases left unmatched: 19. The CDR3 loop reads CASSHTTGDQLEFGYTF. The CDR3 DNA follows: TGTGCCAGCAGTCATACCACAGGGGACCAATTGGAATTTGGCTACACCTTC.